What follows describes a single T cell receptor beta chain. Its antigen remains unidentified. Base qualities were left out, and no much larger clone turns up one base away. The library came from the immunoSEQ multiplex PCR assay. For most patients, genomic DNA was subjected to high-throughput TCR-beta CDR3 sequencing by Adaptive Biotechnologies. The study's own analysis went as follows. Adaptive's ImmunoSEQ software was the source of the TCR sequencing data for 15 to 20 patients, while three other patients were processed with MiXCR and VDJtools. CDR3 nucleotide sequences shared between donor and recipient were removed because their origin could not be assigned. To be classed as alloreactive, a clone needed at least 2-fold expansion over unstimulated cells and a minimum CFSE-low frequency of 0.002% (template counts) or 0.001% (read counts). Clones were considered mappable if detected in sequenced pre-transplant spleen, lymph node, or MLR CFSE-low populations of the donor or recipient. Cumulative frequency of alloreactive clones was calculated as a percentage of all sequences weighted by copy number. TCRdb's version of the immuneACCESS table is confined to in-frame rearrangements and falls short of the full clone set. An unresolved V gene accounts for under half of the shortfall where checked; the remainder is of unknown origin. V, J and clone size derive from that table, while D and trimming were established from the DNA sequence. In all, the sample holds 50,000 to 75,000 clones, and under 90% of those were seen once. Around 1.8% of the sample goes to the ten largest clones.

This record belongs to a study of graft-versus-host responses after intestinal transplantation (dated by TCRdb to the early 2020s). At the level of the whole study: The transplants that recipients received were multivisceral, liver-intestinal, or isolated intestinal. Every recipient was given anti-thymocyte globulin induction, then maintenance tacrolimus and steroids for roughly three years. Alloreactive clones were identified by sequencing pre-transplant mixed lymphocyte reaction products and comparing them with unstimulated pre-transplant donor and recipient T cells. Donor T cell macrochimerism was defined as a peak of at least 4% donor T cells among recipient peripheral blood mononuclear cells. Rather than being sequenced by the commercial service, samples from a few later patients were sequenced in-house on an Illumina MiSeq and processed with MiXCR. Of the 20 to 25 intestinal transplant recipients enrolled in the cohort, one of whom was a retransplant, a few patients without pretransplant specimens were excluded. After intestinal transplantation, graft-versus-host and host-versus-graft alloreactive T cell clones in the graft, circulation and bone marrow were tracked using bulk TCR-beta CDR3 sequencing.

CDR3 length: 15 amino acids, cysteine to phenylalanine. This entry keeps only the CDR3 DNA: 45 bases, framed from base 1. CDR1 and CDR2 were assigned from the germline V gene as MDHEN and SYDVKM. Relative to germline, V is missing 6 bases and J is missing 10 bases, with 14 bases of the junction outside any gene match. Dithiothreitol, EDTA incubations and collagenase D digestion were used to isolate intraepithelial and lamina propria lymphocytes from graft specimens. Bulk TCR-beta sequencing was performed on serial intestinal graft biopsy specimens collected as late as 600 days after transplant. General findings and caveats noted by the study authors: Early after transplant, peak levels of circulating GvH clones were associated with declines in HvG clones. The relatively low number and heterogeneity of intestinal transplant patients limited the conclusions. In patients with donor T cell macrochimerism, the allografts had high GvH to HvG T cell clonal ratios. GvH clones were found in recipient bone marrow, and some of the GvH clones appeared earlier in ileal mucosa or blood, which is consistent with an intestinal mucosal origin.

This receptor was identified in a human patient who received an intestinal transplant, so some T cells may come from the graft donor. In this chain, TRBV28 is recombined with TRBJ2-2; the junction holds 7 bases that match TRBD1. This specimen consisted of ileum tissue, obtained approximately 370 days after transplant. The nucleotide sequence reads as follows: TGTGCCAGCAGCCTGACAGGGTGGGGGTTAAAGGAGCTGTTTTTT. It codes for CASSLTGWGLKELFF.